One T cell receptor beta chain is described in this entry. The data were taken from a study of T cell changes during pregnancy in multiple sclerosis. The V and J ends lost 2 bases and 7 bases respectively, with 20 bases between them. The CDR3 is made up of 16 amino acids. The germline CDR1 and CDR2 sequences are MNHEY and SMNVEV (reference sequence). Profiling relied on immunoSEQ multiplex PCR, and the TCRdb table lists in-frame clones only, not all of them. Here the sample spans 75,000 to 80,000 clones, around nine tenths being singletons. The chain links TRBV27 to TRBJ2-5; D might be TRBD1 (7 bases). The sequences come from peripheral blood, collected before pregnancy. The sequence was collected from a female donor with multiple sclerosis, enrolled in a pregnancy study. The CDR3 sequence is CASSLTPTGRRGTQYF. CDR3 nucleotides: TGTGCCAGCAGTTTAACCCCGACAGGGAGGCGGGGGACCCAGTACTTC.